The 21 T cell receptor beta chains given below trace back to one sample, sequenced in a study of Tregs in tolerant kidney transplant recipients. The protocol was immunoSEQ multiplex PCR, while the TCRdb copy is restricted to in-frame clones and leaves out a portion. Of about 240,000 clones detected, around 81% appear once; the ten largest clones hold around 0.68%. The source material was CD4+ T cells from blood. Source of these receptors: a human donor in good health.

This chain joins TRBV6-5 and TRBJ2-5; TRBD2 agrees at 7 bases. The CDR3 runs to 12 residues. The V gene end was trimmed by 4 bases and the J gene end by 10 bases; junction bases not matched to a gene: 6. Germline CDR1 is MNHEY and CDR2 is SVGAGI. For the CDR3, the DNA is TGTGCCAGCAGTTGGGGCGCGGGGGTCCAGTACTTC. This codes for CASSWGAGVQYF.

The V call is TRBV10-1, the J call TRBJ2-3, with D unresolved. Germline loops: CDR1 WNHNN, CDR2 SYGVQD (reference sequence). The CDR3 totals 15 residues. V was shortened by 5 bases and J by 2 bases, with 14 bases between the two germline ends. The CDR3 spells CASSSGASDTDTQYF. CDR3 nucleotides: TGCGCCAGCAGTTCTGGTGCTTCGGACACAGATACGCAGTATTTT.

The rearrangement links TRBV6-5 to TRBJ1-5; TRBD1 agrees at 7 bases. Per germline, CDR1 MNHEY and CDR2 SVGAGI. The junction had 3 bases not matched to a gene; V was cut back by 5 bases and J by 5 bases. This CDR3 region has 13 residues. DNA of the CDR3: TGTGCCAGCAGTGGGCAGGGGGATCAGCCCCAGCATTTT. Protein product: CASSGQGDQPQHF.

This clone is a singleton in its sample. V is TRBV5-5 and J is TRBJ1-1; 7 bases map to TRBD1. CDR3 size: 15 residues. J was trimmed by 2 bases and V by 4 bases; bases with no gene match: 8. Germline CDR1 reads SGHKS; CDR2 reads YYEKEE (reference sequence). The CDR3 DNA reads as TGTGCCAGCAGCCCTACAGGGGTTCGCAACACTGAAGCTTTCTTT. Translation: CASSPTGVRNTEAFF.

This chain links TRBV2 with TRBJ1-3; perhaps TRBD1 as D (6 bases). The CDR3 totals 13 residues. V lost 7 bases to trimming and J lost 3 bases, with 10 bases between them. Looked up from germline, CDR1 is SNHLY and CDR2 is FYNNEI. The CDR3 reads CASKGQIGNTIYF. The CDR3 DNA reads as TGTGCCAGCAAAGGACAGATTGGAAACACCATATATTTT. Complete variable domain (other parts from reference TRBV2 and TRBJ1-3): EPEVTQTPSHQVTQMGQEVILRCVPISNHLYFYWYRQILGQKVEFLVSFYNNEISEKSEIFDDQFSVERPDGSNFTLKIRSTKLEDSAMYFCASKGQIGNTIYFGEGSWLTVV.

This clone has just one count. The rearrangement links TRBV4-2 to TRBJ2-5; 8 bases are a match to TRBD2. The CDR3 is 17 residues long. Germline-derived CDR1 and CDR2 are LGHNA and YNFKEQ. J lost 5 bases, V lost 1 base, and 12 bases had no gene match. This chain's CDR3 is CASSQGAGGAGGETQYF. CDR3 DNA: TGTGCCAGCAGCCAAGGTGCCGGGGGGGCCGGCGGGGAGACCCAGTACTTC.

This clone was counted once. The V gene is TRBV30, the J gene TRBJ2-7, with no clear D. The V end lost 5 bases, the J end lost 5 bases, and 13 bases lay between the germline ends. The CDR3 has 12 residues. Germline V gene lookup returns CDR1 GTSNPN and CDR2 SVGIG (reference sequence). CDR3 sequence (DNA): TGTGCCTGGGGGCCCGGAATAAACGAGCAGTACTTC. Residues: CAWGPGINEQYF.

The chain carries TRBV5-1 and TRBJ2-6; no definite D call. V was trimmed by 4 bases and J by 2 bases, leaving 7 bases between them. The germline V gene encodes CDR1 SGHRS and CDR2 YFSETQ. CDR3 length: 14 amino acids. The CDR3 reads CASSPGTGANVLTF. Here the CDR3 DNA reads TGCGCCAGCAGCCCCGGTACTGGGGCCAACGTCCTGACTTTC.

CDR3: CASSPGQTGEGYGYTF. In DNA form, the CDR3 reads TGCGCCAGCAGCCCAGGGCAAACAGGAGAGGGGTATGGCTACACCTTC. This chain uses TRBV4-1 with TRBJ1-2; D is possibly TRBD1 (5 bases). The V end was cut by 4 bases, the J end by 5 bases, with 20 bases between. Germline values: CDR1 MGHRA, CDR2 YSYEKL. The CDR3 is 16 residues long.

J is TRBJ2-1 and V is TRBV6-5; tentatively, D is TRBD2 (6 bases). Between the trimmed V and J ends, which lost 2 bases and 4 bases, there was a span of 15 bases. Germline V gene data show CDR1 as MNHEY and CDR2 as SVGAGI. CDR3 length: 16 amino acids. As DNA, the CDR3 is TGTGCCAGCAGTTACGGTCGGGAGACACGGTACAATGAGCAGTTCTTC. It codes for CASSYGRETRYNEQFF.

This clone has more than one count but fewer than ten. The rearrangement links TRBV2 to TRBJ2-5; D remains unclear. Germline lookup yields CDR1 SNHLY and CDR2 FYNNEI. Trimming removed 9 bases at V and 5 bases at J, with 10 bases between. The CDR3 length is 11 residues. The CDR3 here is CASTWVETQYF. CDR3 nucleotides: TGTGCCAGTACATGGGTGGAGACCCAGTACTTC.

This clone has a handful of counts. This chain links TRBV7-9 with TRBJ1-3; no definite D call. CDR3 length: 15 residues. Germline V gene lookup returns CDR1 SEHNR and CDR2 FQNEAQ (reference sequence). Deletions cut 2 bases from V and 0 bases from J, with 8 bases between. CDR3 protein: CASSLMSSSGNTIYF. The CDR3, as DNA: TGTGCCAGCAGCTTAATGTCCAGCTCTGGAAACACCATATATTTT.

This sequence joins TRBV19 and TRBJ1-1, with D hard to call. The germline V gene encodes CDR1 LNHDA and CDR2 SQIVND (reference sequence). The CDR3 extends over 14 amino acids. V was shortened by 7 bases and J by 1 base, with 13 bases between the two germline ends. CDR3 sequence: CASMGRARNTEAFF. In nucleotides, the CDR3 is TGTGCCAGTATGGGTAGGGCGAGGAACACTGAAGCTTTCTTT.

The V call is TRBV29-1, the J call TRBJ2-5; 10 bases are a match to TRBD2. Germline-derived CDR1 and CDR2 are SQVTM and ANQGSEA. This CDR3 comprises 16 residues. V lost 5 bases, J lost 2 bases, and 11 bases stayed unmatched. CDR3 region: CSVQGVSGGTQETQYF. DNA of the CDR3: TGCAGCGTTCAAGGGGTTAGCGGGGGGACACAAGAGACCCAGTACTTC.

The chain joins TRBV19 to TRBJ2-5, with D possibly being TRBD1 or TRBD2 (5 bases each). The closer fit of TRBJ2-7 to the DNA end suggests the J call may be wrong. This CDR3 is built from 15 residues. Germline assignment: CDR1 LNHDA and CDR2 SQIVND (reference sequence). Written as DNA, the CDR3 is TGTGCCAGTAGTCCCCGCCAGGGACCTTCCTACGAGCAGTACTTC. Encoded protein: CASSPRQGPSYEQYF.

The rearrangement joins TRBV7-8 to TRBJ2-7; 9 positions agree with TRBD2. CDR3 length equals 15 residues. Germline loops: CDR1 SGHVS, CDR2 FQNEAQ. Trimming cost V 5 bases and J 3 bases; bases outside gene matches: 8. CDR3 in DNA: TGTGCCAGCAGCGACCCCGGGACTAGCCTCTACGAGCAGTACTTC. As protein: CASSDPGTSLYEQYF.

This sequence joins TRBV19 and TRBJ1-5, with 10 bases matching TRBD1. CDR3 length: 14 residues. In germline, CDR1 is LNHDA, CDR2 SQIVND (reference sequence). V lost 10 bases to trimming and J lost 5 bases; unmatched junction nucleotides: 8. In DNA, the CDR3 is TGTGCCATTGACTGGACAGGGGGTTATCAGCCCCAGCATTTT. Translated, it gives CAIDWTGGYQPQHF.

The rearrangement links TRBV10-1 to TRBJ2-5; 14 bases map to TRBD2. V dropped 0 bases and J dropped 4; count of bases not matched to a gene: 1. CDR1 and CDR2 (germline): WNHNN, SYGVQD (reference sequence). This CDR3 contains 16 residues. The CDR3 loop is CASSESGTSGRETQYF. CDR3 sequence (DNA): TGCGCCAGCAGTGAGTCCGGGACTAGCGGGAGAGAGACCCAGTACTTC.

CDR3 loop: CASSPRSATNEKLFF. CDR3 nucleotide sequence: TGTGCCAGCTCACCCCGGAGTGCAACTAATGAAAAACTGTTTTTT. The chain has TRBV18 and TRBJ1-4; D unresolved. The V and J ends lost 3 bases and 0 bases respectively, with 8 bases between them. The germline V gene has CDR1 KGHSH and CDR2 LQKENI. The CDR3 is made up of 15 amino acids.

In DNA form, the CDR3 reads TGTGCCAGCAGTCAAGGGAGCTCTGGAAACACCATATATTTT. It is translated as CASSQGSSGNTIYF. The V call is TRBV6-6, the J call TRBJ1-3; D ambiguous. From germline, CDR1 is MNHNY and CDR2 SVGAGI (reference sequence). V was trimmed by 5 bases and J by 0 bases, leaving 8 bases between them. This CDR3 is 14 amino acids long.

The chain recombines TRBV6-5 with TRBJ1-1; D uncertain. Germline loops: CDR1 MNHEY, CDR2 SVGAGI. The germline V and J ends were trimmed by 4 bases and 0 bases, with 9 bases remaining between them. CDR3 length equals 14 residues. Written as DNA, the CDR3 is TGTGCCAGCAGTTCCCGTTTAGTGAACACTGAAGCTTTCTTT. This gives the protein CASSSRLVNTEAFF.